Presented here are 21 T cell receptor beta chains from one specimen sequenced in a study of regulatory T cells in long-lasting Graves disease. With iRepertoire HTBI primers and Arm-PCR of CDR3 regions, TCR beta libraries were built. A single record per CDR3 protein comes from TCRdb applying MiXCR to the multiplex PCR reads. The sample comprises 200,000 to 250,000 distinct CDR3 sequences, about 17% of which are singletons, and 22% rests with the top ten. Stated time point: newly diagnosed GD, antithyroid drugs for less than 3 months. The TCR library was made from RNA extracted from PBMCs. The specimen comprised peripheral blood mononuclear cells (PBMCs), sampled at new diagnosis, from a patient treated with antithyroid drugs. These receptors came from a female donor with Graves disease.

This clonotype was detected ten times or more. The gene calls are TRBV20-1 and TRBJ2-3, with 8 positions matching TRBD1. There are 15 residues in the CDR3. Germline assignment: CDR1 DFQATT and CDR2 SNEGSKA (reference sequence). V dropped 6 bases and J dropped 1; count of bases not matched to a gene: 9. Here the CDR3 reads CSARDRRGGTDTQYF. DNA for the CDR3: TGCAGTGCCCGGGACAGGAGGGGTGGCACAGATACGCAGTATTTT.

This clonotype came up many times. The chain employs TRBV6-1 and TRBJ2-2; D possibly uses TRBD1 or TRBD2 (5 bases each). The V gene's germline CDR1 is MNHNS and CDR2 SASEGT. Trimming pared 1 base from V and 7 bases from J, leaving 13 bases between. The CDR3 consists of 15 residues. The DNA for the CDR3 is TGTGCCAGCAGTGAAGAATTAGCGAGGGGCGGGGAGCTGTTTTTT. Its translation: CASSEELARGGELFF.

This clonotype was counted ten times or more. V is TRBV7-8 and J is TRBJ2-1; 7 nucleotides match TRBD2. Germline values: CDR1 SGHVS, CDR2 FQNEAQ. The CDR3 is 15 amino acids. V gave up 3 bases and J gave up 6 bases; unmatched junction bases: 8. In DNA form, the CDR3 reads TGTGCCAGCAGCTTCGGCTCTAGCGGCGCCAATGAGCAGTTCTTC. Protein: CASSFGSSGANEQFF.

The CDR3 nucleotides read TGTGCCAGCAGCTTTGACAGGGCGTCTGGTGAGCAGTTCTTC. Translation gives CASSFDRASGEQFF. The rearrangement links TRBV11-3 to TRBJ2-1; 7 bases agree with TRBD1. The germline V gene has CDR1 SGHNT and CDR2 YENEEA. V lost 3 bases to trimming and J lost 9 bases; unmatched junction nucleotides: 8. The CDR3 is 14 amino acids.

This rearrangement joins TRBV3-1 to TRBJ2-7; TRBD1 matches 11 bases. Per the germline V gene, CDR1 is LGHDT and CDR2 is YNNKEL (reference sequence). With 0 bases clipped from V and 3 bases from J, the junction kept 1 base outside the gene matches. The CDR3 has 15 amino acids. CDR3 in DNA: TGTGCCAGCAGCCAAGAGGGGACAGGGGGCTACGAGCAGTACTTC. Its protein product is CASSQEGTGGYEQYF.

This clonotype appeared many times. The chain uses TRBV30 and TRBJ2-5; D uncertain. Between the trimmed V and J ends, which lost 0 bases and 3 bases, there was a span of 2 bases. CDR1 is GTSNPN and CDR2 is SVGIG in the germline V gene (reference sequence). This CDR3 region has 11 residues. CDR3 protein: CAWSVKETQYF. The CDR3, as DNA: TGTGCCTGGAGTGTAAAAGAGACCCAGTACTTC. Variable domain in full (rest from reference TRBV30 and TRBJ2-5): SQTIHQWPATLVQPVGSPLSLECTVEGTSNPNLYWYRQAAGRGLQLLFYSVGIGQISSEVPQNLSASRPQDRQFILSSKKLLLSDSGFYLCAWSVKETQYFGPGTRLLVL.

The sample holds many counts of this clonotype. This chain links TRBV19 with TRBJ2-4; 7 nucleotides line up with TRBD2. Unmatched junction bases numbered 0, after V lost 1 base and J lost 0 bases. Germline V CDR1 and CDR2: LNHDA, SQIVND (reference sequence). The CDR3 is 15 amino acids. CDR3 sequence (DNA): TGTGCCAGTAGTATAGTAGCGGGAGCCAAAAACATTCAGTACTTC. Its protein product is CASSIVAGAKNIQYF.

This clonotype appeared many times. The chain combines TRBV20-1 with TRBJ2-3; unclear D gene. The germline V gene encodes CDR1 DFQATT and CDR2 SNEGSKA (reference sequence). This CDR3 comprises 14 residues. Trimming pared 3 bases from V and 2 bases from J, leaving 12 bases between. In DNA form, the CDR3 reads TGCAGTGCTAGGTTGTCAGCGATCACAGATACGCAGTATTTT. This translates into CSARLSAITDTQYF.

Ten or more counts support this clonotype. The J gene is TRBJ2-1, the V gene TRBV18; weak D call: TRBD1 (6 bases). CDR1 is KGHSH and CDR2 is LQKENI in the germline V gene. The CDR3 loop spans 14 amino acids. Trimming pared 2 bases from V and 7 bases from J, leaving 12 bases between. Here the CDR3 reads CASSPGTGRNEQFF. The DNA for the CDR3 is TGTGCCAGCTCACCAGGAACAGGGAGAAATGAGCAGTTCTTC.

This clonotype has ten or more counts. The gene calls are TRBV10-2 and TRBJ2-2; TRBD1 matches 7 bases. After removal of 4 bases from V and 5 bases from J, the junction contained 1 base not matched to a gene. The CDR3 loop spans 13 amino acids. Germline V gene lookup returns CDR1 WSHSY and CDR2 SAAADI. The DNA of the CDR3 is TGCGCCAGCAGTGCACAGGGGACCGGGGAGCTGTTTTTT. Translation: CASSAQGTGELFF.

CDR3 nucleotide sequence: TGTGCCAGCAGCCGTCTAGCGGGTACTCAGAGGGACATTCAGTACTTC. It specifies CASSRLAGTQRDIQYF. V usage is TRBV14 and J usage is TRBJ2-4, with 8 positions matching TRBD2. CDR1 is SGHDN and CDR2 is FVKESK in the germline V gene. The CDR3 is 16 residues long. J gave up 8 bases and V 4 bases, and 13 bases lay outside the gene matches.

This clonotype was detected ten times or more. CDR3 region: CAWKYPGQGPYEQYF. CDR3 DNA sequence: TGTGCCTGGAAATATCCGGGACAGGGACCGTACGAGCAGTACTTC. The rearrangement links TRBV30 to TRBJ2-7, with TRBD1 identical over 9 bases. Trimming cost V 4 bases and J 4 bases; bases outside gene matches: 11. The CDR3 loop spans 15 amino acids. CDR1 is GTSNPN and CDR2 is SVGIG in the germline V gene (reference sequence).

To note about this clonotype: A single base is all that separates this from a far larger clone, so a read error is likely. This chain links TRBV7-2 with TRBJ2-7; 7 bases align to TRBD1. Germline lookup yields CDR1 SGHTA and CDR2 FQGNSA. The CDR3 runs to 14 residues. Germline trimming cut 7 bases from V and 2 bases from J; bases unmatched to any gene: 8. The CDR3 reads CASTPGTATYEQYF. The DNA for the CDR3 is TGTGCCAGCACCCCCGGGACAGCCACCTACGAGCAGTACTTC.

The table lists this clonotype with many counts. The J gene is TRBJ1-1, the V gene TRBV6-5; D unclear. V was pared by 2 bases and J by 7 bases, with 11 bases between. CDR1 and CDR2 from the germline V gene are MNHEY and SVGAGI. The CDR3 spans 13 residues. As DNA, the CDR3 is TGTGCCAGCAGTTACACTATGGTGGATGAAGCTTTCTTT. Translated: CASSYTMVDEAFF.

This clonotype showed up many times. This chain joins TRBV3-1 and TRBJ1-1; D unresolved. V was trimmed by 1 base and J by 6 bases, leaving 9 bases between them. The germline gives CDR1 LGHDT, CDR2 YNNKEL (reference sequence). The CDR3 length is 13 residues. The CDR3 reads CASSQVGGAEAFF. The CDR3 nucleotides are TGTGCCAGCAGCCAAGTAGGCGGGGCTGAAGCTTTCTTT.

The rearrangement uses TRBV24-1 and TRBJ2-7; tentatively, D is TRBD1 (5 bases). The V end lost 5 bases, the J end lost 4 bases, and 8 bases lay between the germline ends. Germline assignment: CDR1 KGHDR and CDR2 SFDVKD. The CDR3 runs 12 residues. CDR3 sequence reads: CATSVSGYEQYF. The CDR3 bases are TGTGCCACCAGTGTATCAGGGTACGAGCAGTACTTC.

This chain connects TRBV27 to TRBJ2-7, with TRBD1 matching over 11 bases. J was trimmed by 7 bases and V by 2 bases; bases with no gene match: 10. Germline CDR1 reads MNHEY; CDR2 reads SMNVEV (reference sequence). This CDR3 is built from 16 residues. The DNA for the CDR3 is TGTGCCAGCAGTTTAGGGCCGGGACAGGGGGTTAGGGAGCAGTACTTC. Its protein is CASSLGPGQGVREQYF.

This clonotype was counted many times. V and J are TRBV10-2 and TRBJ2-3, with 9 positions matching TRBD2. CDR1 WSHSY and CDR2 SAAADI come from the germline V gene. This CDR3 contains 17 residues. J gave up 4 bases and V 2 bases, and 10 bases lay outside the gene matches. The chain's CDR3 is CASSEPYLAGIADTQYF. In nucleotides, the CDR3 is TGCGCCAGCAGTGAGCCTTACCTAGCGGGAATTGCAGATACGCAGTATTTT.

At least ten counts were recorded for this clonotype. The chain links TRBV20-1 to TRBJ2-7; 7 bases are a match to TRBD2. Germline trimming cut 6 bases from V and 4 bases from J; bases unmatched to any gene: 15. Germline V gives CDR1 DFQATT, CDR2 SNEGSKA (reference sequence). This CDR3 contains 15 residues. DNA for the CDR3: TGCAGTGCGAGGCGAGTGGGCGGGAGAACTTACGAGCAGTACTTC. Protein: CSARRVGGRTYEQYF.

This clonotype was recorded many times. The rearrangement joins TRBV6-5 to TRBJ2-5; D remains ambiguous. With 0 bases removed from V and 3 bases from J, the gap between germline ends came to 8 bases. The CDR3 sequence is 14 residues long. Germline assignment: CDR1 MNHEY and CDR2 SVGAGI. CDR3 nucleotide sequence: TGTGCCAGCAGTTACTCGATCGGTGAAGAGACCCAGTACTTC. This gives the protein CASSYSIGEETQYF.

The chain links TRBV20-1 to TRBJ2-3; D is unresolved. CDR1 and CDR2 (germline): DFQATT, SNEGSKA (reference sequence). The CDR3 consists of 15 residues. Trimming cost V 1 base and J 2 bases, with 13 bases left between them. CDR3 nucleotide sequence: TGCAGTGCTAGAGTGGTGGTATCGTACACAGATACGCAGTATTTT. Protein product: CSARVVVSYTDTQYF.